This TCR beta chain was found in a study of persistence of HIV-infected CD4 T cells. About this clone itself: Its target is unknown.

Findings of the study overall: Antigen-responding cells were enriched for degenerate expanded CDR3beta sequences.

Lysates of CMV-infected fibroblasts at around 9.1 ug/mL stimulated these cells. CD40L-negative CD69-negative CD45RO-high memory CD4+ T cells were sorted as populations depleted of antigen-responding cells. Donors were HIV-1-infected adults who began suppressive ART during chronic infection. Before stimulation, PBMCs underwent CD8+ T cell depletion. The V gene's germline CDR1 is MGHDK and CDR2 SYGVNS. CDR3 length equals 11 residues. Between the trimmed V and J ends, which lost 8 bases and 4 bases, there was a span of 8 bases. This was the immunoSEQ version 4 assay in survey mode. This table comes from immunoSEQ multiplex PCR, and its TCRdb copy is limited to in-frame clones, with some not included. The data hold 48,000 or so clones, with about 81% observed a single time.

Sequencing was performed on CD4+ T cells sorted from PBMCs after approximately 19-hour stimulation, taken from a patient who received antiretroviral therapy. This clonotype was sampled from an adult man with HIV who was CMV-seropositive. The V call is TRBV25-1, the J call TRBJ2-5; D unclear. The CDR3 bases are TGTGCCAGCTTTCATTTAGAGACCCAGTACTTC. Amino acids: CASFHLETQYF. The full variable domain, completed using reference TRBV25-1 and TRBJ2-5, is EADIYQTPRYLVIGTGKKITLECSQTMGHDKMYWYQQDPGMELHLIHYSYGVNSTEKGDLSSESTVSRIRTEHFPLTLESARPSHTSQYLCASFHLETQYFGPGTRLLVL.